What follows are 13 T cell receptor beta chains derived from one specimen sequenced in a study of Ad26.COV2.S vaccination and SARS-CoV-2 variants. Repertoires were generated with immunoSEQ multiplex PCR, while TCRdb's copy carries only in-frame clones and drops some. The sample yields 400,000 to 450,000 clones, 80% to 95% seen once. As to treatment: 15 to 20 received Ad26.COV2.S at low or high dose, single or two shots; about five received placebo; per-sample allocation not given. Samples were taken on day 63 after the first vaccine or placebo injection. The sequencing here drew on peripheral blood, taken in a trial of Ad26.COV2.S vaccine versus placebo. Receptors were obtained from a person between 18 and 65 years old who received the Ad26.COV2.S COVID-19 vaccine or a placebo.

The chain's CDR3 is CASSLDLSEAFF. The CDR3 nucleotides are TGCGCCAGCAGCTTGGATCTTAGTGAAGCTTTCTTT. The rearrangement links TRBV5-1 to TRBJ1-1; D gene ambiguous. The V end lost 0 bases, the J end lost 7 bases, and 7 bases lay between the germline ends. Germline V lookup: CDR1 SGHRS, CDR2 YFSETQ. This CDR3 contains 12 residues.

This sequence joins TRBV5-1 and TRBJ2-1; the match to TRBD1 covers 12 bases. Germline loops: CDR1 SGHRS, CDR2 YFSETQ. There are 16 residues in the CDR3. J was trimmed by 5 bases and V by 3 bases; bases with no gene match: 6. CDR3 in DNA: TGCGCCAGCAGCTGGACCCGGGACAGGGGGCACAATGAGCAGTTCTTC. Its translation: CASSWTRDRGHNEQFF.

The chain uses TRBV6-5 and TRBJ2-5; TRBD2 agrees at 11 bases. Germline loops: CDR1 MNHEY, CDR2 SVGAGI. The CDR3 consists of 15 residues. V lost 10 bases, J lost 2 bases, and 9 bases stayed unmatched. The CDR3 sequence is CATRLAGGRQETQYF. The CDR3 DNA follows: TGTGCCACCCGATTAGCGGGAGGGAGACAAGAGACCCAGTACTTC.

The rearrangement uses TRBV7-3 and TRBJ2-7; tentative D call: TRBD2 (5 bases). Germline V gene data show CDR1 as SGHTA and CDR2 as FQGTGA. V was cut by 2 bases and J by 1 base, with 15 bases left in between. The CDR3 sequence is 16 residues long. CDR3: CASSLEEGGPSYEQYF. The CDR3 region has the DNA TGTGCCAGCAGCTTAGAAGAGGGCGGACCGTCCTACGAGCAGTACTTC. Full variable domain (remainder filled in from reference TRBV7-3 and TRBJ2-7): GAGVSQTPSNKVTEKGKYVELRCDPISGHTALYWYRQSLGQGPEFLIYFQGTGAADDSGLPNDRFFAVRPEGSVSTLKIQRTERGDSAVYLCASSLEEGGPSYEQYFGPGTRLTVT.

This clone is a singleton in its sample. The chain links TRBV19 to TRBJ1-4; 7 nucleotides align to TRBD1. V shed 6 bases and J 3 bases; nucleotides not matched to a gene: 13. The CDR3 covers 17 residues. The germline CDR1 and CDR2 sequences are LNHDA and SQIVND (reference sequence). The CDR3 region is CASSLGGQSLANEKLFF. DNA for the CDR3: TGTGCCAGTAGCCTGGGGGGACAGTCCTTGGCTAATGAAAAACTGTTTTTT.

A word on this clone: Other DNA sequences in this specimen translate into the identical CDR3. The V and J genes are TRBV24-1 and TRBJ2-3; tentative D call: TRBD1 (6 bases). The CDR3 has 15 residues. Trimming pared 4 bases from V and 0 bases from J, leaving 10 bases between. CDR1 is KGHDR and CDR2 is SFDVKD in the germline V gene. The DNA of the CDR3 is TGTGCCACCAGTGACCCCGGGACAAGCACAGATACGCAGTATTTT. It encodes CATSDPGTSTDTQYF.

The chain links TRBV29-1 to TRBJ2-3, with TRBD2 identical over 7 bases. The V gene end was trimmed by 7 bases and the J gene end by 2 bases; junction bases not matched to a gene: 9. The CDR3 runs 14 residues. Per germline, CDR1 SQVTM and CDR2 ANQGSEA. The CDR3 is CSARDYLITDTQYF. CDR3 nucleotides: TGCAGCGCCCGGGACTACCTAATCACAGATACGCAGTATTTT.

This clone was seen more than once but under ten times. The chain recombines TRBV3-1 (or the pseudogene TRBV3-2) with TRBJ2-5; TRBD1 matches 9 bases. Unmatched junction bases numbered 9, after V lost 4 bases and J lost 0 bases. The CDR3 sequence is 17 residues long. Germline lookup yields CDR1 LGHDT and CDR2 YNNKEL (reference sequence). The CDR3 nucleotides read TGTGCCAGCAGCCCCGCGCAGGACAGGGGCCACCAAGAGACCCAGTACTTC. It specifies CASSPAQDRGHQETQYF.

J is TRBJ2-3 and V is TRBV7-2; TRBD2 aligns across 12 bases. CDR3 size: 18 residues. Germline CDR1 and CDR2: SGHTA and FQGNSA. J gave up 5 bases and V 3 bases, and 12 bases lay outside the gene matches. As DNA, the CDR3 is TGTGCCAGCAGCTTCGGAGGGAATGAACTAGCGGGGGGAGATACGCAGTATTTT. It yields the protein CASSFGGNELAGGDTQYF.

The chain employs TRBV6-1 and TRBJ1-1; D possibly corresponds to TRBD1 (6 bases). V dropped 3 bases and J dropped 7 bases, with 21 bases sitting between them. There are 16 residues in the CDR3. CDR1 and CDR2 from the germline V gene are MNHNS and SASEGT. The CDR3 sequence is CASSEGGYTREHEAFF. CDR3 bases: TGTGCCAGCAGTGAGGGGGGCTATACCAGGGAGCATGAAGCTTTCTTT.

The V gene is TRBV11-2, the J gene TRBJ2-7, with 12 bases matching TRBD2. Germline CDR1 reads SGHAT; CDR2 reads FQNNGV. With 1 base clipped from V and 2 bases from J, the junction kept 3 bases outside the gene matches. CDR3 length: 16 amino acids. This CDR3 reads CASSLGLAGGPYEQYF. Here the CDR3 DNA reads TGTGCCAGCAGCTTAGGGCTAGCGGGAGGGCCCTACGAGCAGTACTTC.

Notes on this clone: Additional DNA sequences in this sample encode the identical CDR3. The gene calls are TRBV18 and TRBJ1-6; D call uncertain. Germline V CDR1 and CDR2: KGHSH, LQKENI. The ends were cut back, 6 bases at V and 7 bases at J, with 10 bases in the middle. The CDR3 has 13 amino acids. CDR3 residues: CASSPGINSPLHF. Here the CDR3 DNA reads TGTGCCAGCTCCCCCGGAATAAATTCACCCCTCCACTTT.

V usage is TRBV29-1 and J usage is TRBJ2-7, with 7 bases aligning to TRBD2. The germline CDR1 and CDR2 sequences are SQVTM and ANQGSEA. The CDR3 is 15 residues long. V lost 4 bases, J lost 0 bases, and 9 bases stayed unmatched. The CDR3 DNA reads as TGCAGCGTTGTAGGGAGGGACGTGAGCTCCTACGAGCAGTACTTC. It specifies CSVVGRDVSSYEQYF.